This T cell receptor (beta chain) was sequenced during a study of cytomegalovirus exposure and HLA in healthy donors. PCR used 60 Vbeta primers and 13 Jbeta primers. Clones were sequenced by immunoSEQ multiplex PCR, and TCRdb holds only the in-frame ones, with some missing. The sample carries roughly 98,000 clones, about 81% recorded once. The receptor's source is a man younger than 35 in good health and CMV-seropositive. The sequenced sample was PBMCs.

CDR3 amino acids: CASSPGVIRADTQYF. The CDR3 nucleotides read TGTGCCAGCAGCCCGGGGGTAATAAGGGCAGATACGCAGTATTTT. The gene calls are TRBV7-2 and TRBJ2-3; D may be TRBD2 (6 bases). Per the germline V gene, CDR1 is SGHTA and CDR2 is FQGNSA. This CDR3 contains 15 residues. V was clipped by 5 bases and J by 4 bases, with 16 bases between them.